The present entry profiles one TCR beta chain with its context. Sequence at one end of the junction differs from germline and may be a read error. Per the germline V gene, CDR1 is MDHEN and CDR2 is SYDVKM. The CDR3 consists of 13 residues. From approximately 430 ng of RNA, a library with molecular barcoded alpha/delta and beta/gamma adaptors was made. One entry per CDR3 protein, called by TCRdb with MiXCR from the reads. The table shows tens of thousands of distinct CDR3 sequences, with about a fifth occurring only once. These data belong to a study of read filtering for tumor transcriptome and immune sequencing. Study details: Mean patient age was approximately 66 years, range roughly 47 to 90; over 16 male, roughly 14 female.

Sequencing input: a population of CD138-negative cells sorted from bone marrow. The chain couples TRBV28 to TRBJ1-1, with D tentatively TRBD1 (6 bases). The TCR originated in a donor at least 40 years old with multiple myeloma. The CDR3: CASTSRGNAEVFF. CDR3 nucleotides: TGTGCCAGCACCTCAAGGGGGAACGCTGAAGTTTTCTTT.